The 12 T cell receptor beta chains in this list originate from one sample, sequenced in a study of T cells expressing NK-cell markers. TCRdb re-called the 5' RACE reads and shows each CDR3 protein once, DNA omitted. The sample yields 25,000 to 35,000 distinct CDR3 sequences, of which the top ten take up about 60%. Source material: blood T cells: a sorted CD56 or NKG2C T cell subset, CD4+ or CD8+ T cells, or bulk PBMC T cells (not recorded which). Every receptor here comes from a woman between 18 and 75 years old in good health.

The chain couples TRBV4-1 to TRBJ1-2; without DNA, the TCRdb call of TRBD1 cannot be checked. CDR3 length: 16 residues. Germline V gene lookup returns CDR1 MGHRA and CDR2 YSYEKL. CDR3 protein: CASSQFTGVVFDGYTF.

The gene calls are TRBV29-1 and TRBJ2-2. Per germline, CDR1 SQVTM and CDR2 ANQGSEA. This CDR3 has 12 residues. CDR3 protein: CSVEGWTGELFF.

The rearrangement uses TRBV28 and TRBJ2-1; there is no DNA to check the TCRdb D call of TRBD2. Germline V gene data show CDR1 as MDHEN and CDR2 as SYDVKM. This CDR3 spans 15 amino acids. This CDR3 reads CASSFGTSGMVEQFF.

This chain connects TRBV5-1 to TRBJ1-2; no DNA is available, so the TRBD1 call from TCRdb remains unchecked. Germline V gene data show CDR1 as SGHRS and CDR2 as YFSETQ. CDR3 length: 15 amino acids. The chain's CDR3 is CASSLTGGDGYGYTF. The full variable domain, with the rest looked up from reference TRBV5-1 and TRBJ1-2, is KAGVTQTPRYLIKTRGQQVTLSCSPISGHRSVSWYQQTPGQGLQFLFEYFSETQRNKGNFPGRFSGRQFSNSRSEMNVSTLELGDSALYLCASSLTGGDGYGYTFGSGTRLTVV.

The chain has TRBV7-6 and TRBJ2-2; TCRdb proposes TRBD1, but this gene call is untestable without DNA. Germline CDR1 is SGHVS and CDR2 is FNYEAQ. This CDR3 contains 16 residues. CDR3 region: CASSLEAGGNTGELFF.

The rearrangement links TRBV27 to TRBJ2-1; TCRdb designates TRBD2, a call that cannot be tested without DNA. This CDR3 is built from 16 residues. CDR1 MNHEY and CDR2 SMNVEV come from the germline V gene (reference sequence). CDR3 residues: CASSSQTSGGYNEQFF.

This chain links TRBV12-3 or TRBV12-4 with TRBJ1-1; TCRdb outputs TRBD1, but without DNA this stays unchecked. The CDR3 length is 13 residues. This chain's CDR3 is CASNRGKDTEAFF.

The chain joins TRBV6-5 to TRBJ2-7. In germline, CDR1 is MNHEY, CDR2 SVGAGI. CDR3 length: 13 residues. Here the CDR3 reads CASSYEYLGEQYF.

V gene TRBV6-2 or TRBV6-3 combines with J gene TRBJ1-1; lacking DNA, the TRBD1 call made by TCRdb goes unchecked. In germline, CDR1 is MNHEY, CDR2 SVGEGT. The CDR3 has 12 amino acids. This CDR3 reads CASSAGQGEAFF.

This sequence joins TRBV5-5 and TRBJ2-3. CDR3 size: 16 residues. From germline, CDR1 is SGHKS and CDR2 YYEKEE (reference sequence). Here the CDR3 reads CASSLDGQPSTDTQYF.

The CDR3 is CASSTIGRAQPQHF. The V gene is TRBV7-8, the J gene TRBJ1-5. Germline CDR1 reads SGHVS; CDR2 reads FQNEAQ. The CDR3 has 14 residues.

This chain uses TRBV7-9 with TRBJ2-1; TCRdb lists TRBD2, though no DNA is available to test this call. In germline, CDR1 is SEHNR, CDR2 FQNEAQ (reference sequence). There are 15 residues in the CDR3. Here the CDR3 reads CASSPQQGGWYEQFF.